The 29 T cell receptor beta chains in this list originate from one sample, sequenced in a study of shared clonotypes between healthy human individuals. Produced via immunoSEQ multiplex PCR; TCRdb's table is partial and in-frame only. The table has roughly 2.2 million clones, about nine tenths seen once. The sample comprised naive CD4+ T cells from PBMCs. Regarding subset: CD45RA+ positively selected. These receptor sequences come from a man younger than 30 in good health. Some clones in this sample may be carry-over from other donors' samples.

The chain uses TRBV5-4 and TRBJ2-3; TRBD1 agrees at 9 bases. CDR1 is SGHNT and CDR2 is YYREEE in the germline V gene (reference sequence). Trimming took 3 bases from V and 3 from J; bases not matched to a gene: 2. The CDR3 sequence is 14 residues long. In DNA, the CDR3 is TGTGCCAGCAGCTACAGGGGGCGTACAGATACGCAGTATTTT. Protein: CASSYRGRTDTQYF.

The V gene is TRBV5-1, the J gene TRBJ2-3; 8 nucleotides agree with TRBD1. Germline V CDR1 and CDR2: SGHRS, YFSETQ. V gave up 1 base and J gave up 2 bases; unmatched junction bases: 3. The CDR3 has 15 amino acids. The CDR3 reads CASSLTGGDTDTQYF. CDR3 DNA sequence: TGCGCCAGCAGCTTGACAGGGGGAGACACAGATACGCAGTATTTT.

The chain uses TRBV2 and TRBJ2-3; unclear D gene. V shed 6 bases and J shed 4 bases, with 5 bases lying between them. Looked up from germline, CDR1 is SNHLY and CDR2 is FYNNEI. The CDR3 spans 11 residues. CDR3 residues: CASSVPDTQYF. CDR3 nucleotide sequence: TGTGCCAGCAGCGTCCCAGATACGCAGTATTTT.

This clone appeared once. The rearrangement links TRBV7-3 to TRBJ2-2; 8 positions match TRBD1. The CDR3 is 16 residues long. Germline loops: CDR1 SGHTA, CDR2 FQGTGA. V was pared by 5 bases and J by 6 bases, with 11 bases of the junction left unmatched. The CDR3 spells CASSLLPGQAAGELFF. The CDR3 DNA reads as TGTGCCAGCAGCCTCTTACCGGGACAGGCAGCCGGGGAGCTGTTTTTT.

The chain uses TRBV15 and TRBJ2-3; a possible D gene is TRBD2 (5 bases). CDR1 is LNHNV, CDR2 YYDKDF, per germline (reference sequence). The CDR3 has 16 amino acids. V gave up 3 bases and J gave up 0 bases, with 13 bases separating them. The CDR3 DNA reads TGTGCCACCAGCAGGGTCCGTACGGGAAGCACAGATACGCAGTATTTT. Its translation is CATSRVRTGSTDTQYF.

The chain links TRBV12-5 to TRBJ1-1; D is undetermined. The CDR3 sequence is 13 residues long. V lost 6 bases and J 4 bases, leaving 12 bases between the germline ends. The germline V gene encodes CDR1 LGHNT and CDR2 FRNRAP. The CDR3 reads CASGREWGTEAFF. CDR3 DNA: TGTGCTAGTGGACGGGAATGGGGCACTGAAGCTTTCTTT. Combining the CDR3 with reference TRBV12-5 and TRBJ1-1 gives the whole variable domain DARVTQTPRHKVTEMGQEVTMRCQPILGHNTVFWYRQTMMQGLELLAYFRNRAPLDDSGMPKDRFSAEMPDATLATLKIQPSEPRDSAVYFCASGREWGTEAFFGQGTRLTVV.

J is TRBJ2-1 and V is TRBV5-4, with 14 bases lining up with TRBD2. V shed 2 bases, J shed 4 bases, and the junction held 5 bases outside the gene matches. Germline lookup yields CDR1 SGHNT and CDR2 YYREEE (reference sequence). CDR3 length equals 17 residues. The CDR3 bases are TGTGCCAGCAGCTTCGGGACTAGCGGGAGAGGATACAATGAGCAGTTCTTC. Its translation is CASSFGTSGRGYNEQFF.

The V gene is TRBV5-1, the J gene TRBJ2-7; a possible D gene is TRBD1 (6 bases). This CDR3 comprises 14 residues. Trimming removed 4 bases from V and 2 bases from J, with 13 bases in between. Germline V gene sequence: CDR1 SGHRS, CDR2 YFSETQ. The CDR3 loop is CASSPGTTTYEQYF. In DNA form, the CDR3 reads TGCGCCAGCAGCCCCGGGACAACTACCTACGAGCAGTACTTC. The full variable domain, in which reference TRBV5-1 and TRBJ2-7 provide the parts outside the CDR3, is KAGVTQTPRYLIKTRGQQVTLSCSPISGHRSVSWYQQTPGQGLQFLFEYFSETQRNKGNFPGRFSGRQFSNSRSEMNVSTLELGDSALYLCASSPGTTTYEQYFGPGTRLTVT.

The V call is TRBV15, the J call TRBJ1-2; 7 bases agree with TRBD1. Germline V lookup: CDR1 LNHNV, CDR2 YYDKDF (reference sequence). This CDR3 spans 14 amino acids. Unmatched junction bases numbered 5, after V lost 3 bases and J lost 4 bases. The CDR3 DNA sequence: TGTGCCACCAGCAGGGACCGGACAGGCTATGGCTACACCTTC. Translating it yields CATSRDRTGYGYTF.

V is TRBV18 and J is TRBJ1-5; a possible D gene is TRBD1 (6 bases). The CDR3 is made up of 16 amino acids. Trimming removed 2 bases at V and 1 base at J, with 12 bases between. Germline CDR1 and CDR2: KGHSH and LQKENI. The CDR3 is CASSPITGGSNQPQHF. As DNA, the CDR3 is TGTGCCAGCTCACCAATTACGGGGGGCAGCAATCAGCCCCAGCATTTT.

The chain links TRBV7-3 to TRBJ2-1; perhaps TRBD1 as D (5 bases). The CDR3 has 16 amino acids. Germline V lookup: CDR1 SGHTA, CDR2 FQGTGA. Trimming shortened V by 4 bases and J by 4 bases, and 17 bases separated the two germline ends. The CDR3 loop is CASSSFKARGYNEQFF. The CDR3 nucleotides read TGTGCCAGCAGCTCATTTAAAGCTAGGGGATACAATGAGCAGTTCTTC. The full variable domain, in which reference TRBV7-3 and TRBJ2-1 provide the parts outside the CDR3, is GAGVSQTPSNKVTEKGKYVELRCDPISGHTALYWYRQSLGQGPEFLIYFQGTGAADDSGLPNDRFFAVRPEGSVSTLKIQRTERGDSAVYLCASSSFKARGYNEQFFGPGTRLTVL.

Regarding this clone: The same CDR3 is also encoded by other DNA sequences in this sample. CDR3 nucleotide sequence: TGTGCCAGCAGCTTACGTGGGACCGGGGAGCTGTTTTTT. Amino acid sequence: CASSLRGTGELFF. The chain is built from TRBV7-2 and TRBJ2-2; D gene unclear. The CDR3 length is 13 residues. From germline, CDR1 is SGHTA and CDR2 FQGNSA. The V end lost 2 bases, the J end lost 5 bases, and 6 bases lay between the germline ends. Full variable domain (remainder filled in from reference TRBV7-2 and TRBJ2-2): GAGVSQSPSNKVTEKGKDVELRCDPISGHTALYWYRQSLGQGLEFLIYFQGNSAPDKSGLPSDRFSAERTGGSVSTLTIQRTQQEDSAVYLCASSLRGTGELFFGEGSRLTVL.

The CDR3 nucleotides are TGTGCCAGCAGCCCACAGGGGGGGGGAAAGACTCGGGCTGAGCAGTTCTTC. This sequence encodes CASSPQGGGKTRAEQFF. V and J are TRBV14 and TRBJ2-1; possible D gene TRBD1, 8 bases. The V gene's germline CDR1 is SGHDN and CDR2 FVKESK. This CDR3 is built from 17 residues. Trimming removed 4 bases from V and 9 bases from J, with 25 bases in between.

The V gene is TRBV6-5, the J gene TRBJ2-7, with 8 bases that match TRBD2. Germline assignment: CDR1 MNHEY and CDR2 SVGAGI. The length of the CDR3 is 14 residues. V trimming: 5 bases; J trimming: 0 bases; junction bases outside the gene matches: 3. In DNA, the CDR3 is TGTGCCAGCAGTATTAGCGGGACCTCCTACGAGCAGTACTTC. It translates to CASSISGTSYEQYF.

This clone was counted once. This chain connects TRBV18 to TRBJ2-1; D not certain. V shed 4 bases and J shed 7 bases, with 5 bases lying between them. Germline CDR1 and CDR2: KGHSH and LQKENI. The CDR3 is made up of 11 amino acids. This CDR3 reads CASSQGNEQFF. CDR3 nucleotides: TGTGCCAGCTCACAGGGTAATGAGCAGTTCTTC. The full variable domain, in which reference TRBV18 and TRBJ2-1 provide the parts outside the CDR3, is NAGVMQNPRHLVRRRGQEARLRCSPMKGHSHVYWYRQLPEEGLKFMVYLQKENIIDESGMPKERFSAEFPKEGPSILRIQQVVRGDSAAYFCASSQGNEQFFGPGTRLTVL.

This sequence joins TRBV5-1 and TRBJ1-5; tentatively, D is TRBD1 (5 bases). The V end was cut by 5 bases, the J end by 7 bases, with 19 bases between. The CDR3 has 15 residues. CDR1 and CDR2 (germline): SGHRS, YFSETQ. Here the CDR3 DNA reads TGCGCCAGCAGTTCAGAGGGGATTCTAGGGCAGCCCCAGCATTTT. Protein sequence: CASSSEGILGQPQHF.

The rearrangement uses TRBV18 and TRBJ2-7; maybe TRBD1 (6 bases). This CDR3 is built from 15 residues. Germline CDR1 and CDR2: KGHSH and LQKENI. V was shortened by 4 bases and J by 7 bases, with 20 bases between the two germline ends. The CDR3 nucleotides are TGTGCCAGCTCACTAGACAGGCCCCCAGTGGGGGAGCAGTACTTC. Translation: CASSLDRPPVGEQYF.

The chain has TRBV2 and TRBJ2-2; the match to TRBD1 covers 9 bases. V was clipped by 0 bases and J by 7 bases; unmatched bases: 3. The CDR3 runs to 15 residues. From germline, CDR1 is SNHLY and CDR2 FYNNEI. The CDR3 DNA is TGTGCCAGCAGTGAAGCGGGACAGGGAGGCGGGGAGCTGTTTTTT. Amino acid sequence: CASSEAGQGGGELFF.

The V call is TRBV9, the J call TRBJ2-1; 9 bases agree with TRBD2. The CDR3 covers 15 residues. The germline V gene encodes CDR1 SGDLS and CDR2 YYNGEE. Trimming cost V 0 bases and J 6 bases; bases outside gene matches: 4. This chain's CDR3 is CASSVVLAGSNEQFF. The CDR3 DNA follows: TGTGCCAGCAGCGTAGTTCTAGCGGGAAGCAATGAGCAGTTCTTC.

Turning to this clone: Other DNA sequences in this sample translate to the same CDR3. The CDR3 bases are TGTGCCAGCAGCTTTCTAGGGGAAGAGACCCAGTACTTC. Its translation is CASSFLGEETQYF. V gene TRBV7-9 combines with J gene TRBJ2-5; a possible D gene is TRBD1 (5 bases). The CDR3 consists of 13 residues. Germline-derived CDR1 and CDR2 are SEHNR and FQNEAQ (reference sequence). V was trimmed by 3 bases and J by 3 bases, leaving 8 bases between them.

The chain employs TRBV27 and TRBJ1-4, with TRBD1 matching 7 bases. The length of the CDR3 is 15 residues. Per germline, CDR1 MNHEY and CDR2 SMNVEV (reference sequence). J was trimmed by 8 bases and V by 4 bases; bases with no gene match: 10. The CDR3 nucleotides read TGTGCCAGCAGTTCTTCCCGGACAGGAGCCGAAAAACTGTTTTTT. Translating gives CASSSSRTGAEKLFF.

This rearrangement joins TRBV9 to TRBJ2-2, with TRBD2 matching over 8 bases. With V trimmed by 0 bases and J by 2 bases, 3 bases remained unmatched. Germline values: CDR1 SGDLS, CDR2 YYNGEE. The CDR3 runs 16 residues. CDR3 residues: CASSVETSGNTGELFF. CDR3 sequence (DNA): TGTGCCAGCAGCGTAGAAACTAGCGGTAACACCGGGGAGCTGTTTTTT.

This chain uses TRBV11-2 with TRBJ2-1; D not resolved. With 1 base removed from V and 2 bases from J, the gap between germline ends came to 9 bases. CDR1 is SGHAT and CDR2 is FQNNGV in the germline V gene. CDR3 length equals 15 residues. The CDR3 sequence: CASSLGSTTYNEQFF. The CDR3 DNA reads as TGTGCCAGCAGCTTAGGCTCTACTACCTACAATGAGCAGTTCTTC.

This rearrangement joins TRBV19 to TRBJ2-3, with D possibly TRBD1 on 6 matching bases. Germline assignment: CDR1 LNHDA and CDR2 SQIVND (reference sequence). Trimming shortened V by 5 bases and J by 5 bases, and 17 bases separated the two germline ends. This CDR3 comprises 15 residues. CDR3 DNA sequence: TGTGCCAGTAGTGTACCAGGGGCGAGGGTAGATACGCAGTATTTT. This encodes CASSVPGARVDTQYF.

This clone was recorded once. V usage is TRBV2 and J usage is TRBJ2-3, with a tentative D call TRBD2 (7 bases). This CDR3 contains 14 residues. CDR1 is SNHLY and CDR2 is FYNNEI in the germline V gene. Trimming took off 9 bases at V and 4 bases at J, with 17 bases between the two ends. This chain's CDR3 is CARRSAGAPDTQYF. In DNA, the CDR3 is TGTGCCAGACGGTCGGCGGGGGCACCAGATACGCAGTATTTT.

The J gene is TRBJ2-2, the V gene TRBV2; unclear D gene. The germline V gene encodes CDR1 SNHLY and CDR2 FYNNEI. V lost 8 bases and J lost 1, with 14 bases in between. The CDR3 is 15 residues long. The chain's CDR3 is CASRVGHVNTGELFF. CDR3 coding DNA: TGTGCCAGCCGGGTTGGGCACGTGAACACCGGGGAGCTGTTTTTT.

The chain employs TRBV7-8 and TRBJ1-3, with TRBD1 as a possible D gene (5 bases). This CDR3 has 14 residues. Trimming shortened V by 6 bases and J by 5 bases, and 14 bases separated the two germline ends. Per germline, CDR1 SGHVS and CDR2 FQNEAQ. CDR3 DNA sequence: TGTGCCAGCAGTAACACAGCAGGGAGAAACACCATATATTTT. It codes for CASSNTAGRNTIYF.

This clone was counted only a few times. The chain recombines TRBV9 with TRBJ1-2, with 7 bases lining up with TRBD1. Trimming cost V 1 base and J 4 bases; bases outside gene matches: 10. Per the germline V gene, CDR1 is SGDLS and CDR2 is YYNGEE. CDR3 length: 16 residues. The CDR3 here is CASSVNPGTDIYGYTF. CDR3 bases: TGTGCCAGCAGCGTAAATCCCGGGACAGATATCTATGGCTACACCTTC.

The chain uses TRBV12-5 and TRBJ2-5; the D gene is possibly TRBD1 (5 bases). V was cut by 0 bases and J by 5 bases, with 7 bases left in between. CDR1 LGHNT and CDR2 FRNRAP come from the germline V gene. The CDR3 is 13 amino acids. The CDR3 here is CASGLVPGETQYF. The CDR3 DNA follows: TGTGCTAGTGGTTTGGTACCAGGGGAGACCCAGTACTTC. The full variable domain, with the rest looked up from reference TRBV12-5 and TRBJ2-5, is DARVTQTPRHKVTEMGQEVTMRCQPILGHNTVFWYRQTMMQGLELLAYFRNRAPLDDSGMPKDRFSAEMPDATLATLKIQPSEPRDSAVYFCASGLVPGETQYFGPGTRLLVL.